This T cell receptor beta chain was sequenced for a study of cytomegalovirus exposure and HLA in healthy donors. A note on this clone: Its target is unknown.

TCRdb's table, derived via immunoSEQ multiplex PCR, lists solely in-frame clones and lacks some. The sample consists of roughly 140,000 clones, roughly nine tenths of them appearing once. Whole-study findings and limits: Researchers reported that a few CMV-associated chains were confirmed in vitro as CMV antigen-specific. The study put under 200 TCR beta chains on its list as cytomegalovirus-associated.

The sequence was collected from a woman younger than 35 in good health and CMV-seropositive. Sequenced input: PBMCs.

The CDR3, as DNA: TGTGCCAGCAGCCCAGGGAAGGCCGGGGAGCTGTTTTTT. It translates to CASSPGKAGELFF. This sequence joins TRBV9 and TRBJ2-2, with a possible D match to TRBD1 (5 bases). The CDR3 consists of 13 residues. CDR1 is SGDLS and CDR2 is YYNGEE in the germline V gene. V was cut by 4 bases and J by 6 bases, with 10 bases left in between.